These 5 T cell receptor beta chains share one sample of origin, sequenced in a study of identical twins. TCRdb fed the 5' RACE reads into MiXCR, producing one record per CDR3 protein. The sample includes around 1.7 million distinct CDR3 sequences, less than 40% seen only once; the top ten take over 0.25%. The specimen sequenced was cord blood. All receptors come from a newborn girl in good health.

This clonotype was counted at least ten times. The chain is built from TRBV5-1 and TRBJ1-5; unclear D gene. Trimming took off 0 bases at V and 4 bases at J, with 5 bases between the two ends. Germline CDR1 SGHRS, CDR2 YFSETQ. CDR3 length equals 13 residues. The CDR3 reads CASSLERNQPQHF. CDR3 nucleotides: TGCGCCAGCAGCTTGGAGCGGAATCAGCCCCAGCATTTT.

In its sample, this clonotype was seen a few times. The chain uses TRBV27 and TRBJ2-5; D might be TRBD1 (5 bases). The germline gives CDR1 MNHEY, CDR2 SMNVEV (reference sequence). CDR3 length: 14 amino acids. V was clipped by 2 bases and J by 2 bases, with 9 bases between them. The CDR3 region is CASSLTWTQETQYF. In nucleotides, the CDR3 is TGTGCCAGCAGTTTAACTTGGACACAAGAGACCCAGTACTTC.

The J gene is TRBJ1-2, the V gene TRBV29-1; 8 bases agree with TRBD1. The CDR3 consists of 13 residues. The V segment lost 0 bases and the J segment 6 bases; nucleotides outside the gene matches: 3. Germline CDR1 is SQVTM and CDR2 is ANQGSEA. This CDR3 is CSVEEAGGNGYTF. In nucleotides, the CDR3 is TGCAGCGTTGAAGAAGCAGGGGGCAATGGCTACACCTTC.

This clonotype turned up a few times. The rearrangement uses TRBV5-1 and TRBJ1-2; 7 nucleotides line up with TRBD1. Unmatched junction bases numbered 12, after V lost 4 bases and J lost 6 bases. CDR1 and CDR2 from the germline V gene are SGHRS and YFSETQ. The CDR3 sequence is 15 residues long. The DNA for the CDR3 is TGCGCCAGCAGCAACTGGGACAGCCACCCAAATGGCTACACCTTC. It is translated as CASSNWDSHPNGYTF.

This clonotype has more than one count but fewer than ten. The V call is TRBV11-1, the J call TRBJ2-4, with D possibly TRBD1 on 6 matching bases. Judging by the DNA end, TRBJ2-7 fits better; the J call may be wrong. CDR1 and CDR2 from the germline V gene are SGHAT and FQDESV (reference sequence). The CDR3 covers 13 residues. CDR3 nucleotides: TGTGCCAGCAGCTTAGTCAGGGGCGGCGAGCAGTACTTC. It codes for CASSLVRGGEQYF.